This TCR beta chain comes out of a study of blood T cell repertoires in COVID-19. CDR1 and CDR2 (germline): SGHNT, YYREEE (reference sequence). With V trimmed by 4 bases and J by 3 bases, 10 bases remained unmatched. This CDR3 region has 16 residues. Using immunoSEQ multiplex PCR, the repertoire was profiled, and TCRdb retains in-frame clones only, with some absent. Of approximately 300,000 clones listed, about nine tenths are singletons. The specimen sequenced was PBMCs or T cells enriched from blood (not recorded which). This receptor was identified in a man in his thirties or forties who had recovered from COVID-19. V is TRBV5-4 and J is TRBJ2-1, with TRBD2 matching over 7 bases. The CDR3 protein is CASSAPGGGGYNEQFF. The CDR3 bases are TGTGCCAGCAGCGCCCCCGGAGGCGGGGGCTACAATGAGCAGTTCTTC. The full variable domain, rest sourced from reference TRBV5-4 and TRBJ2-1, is ETGVTQSPTHLIKTRGQQVTLRCSSQSGHNTVSWYQQALGQGPQFIFQYYREEENGRGNFPPRFSGLQFPNYSSELNVNALELDDSALYLCASSAPGGGGYNEQFFGPGTRLTVL.